This T cell receptor beta chain appears in the sequencing data of a study of metastatic and nonmetastatic thyroid tumors. Study information: Thyroid patients, malignant and benign, had repertoires compared across blood and tumor or nodule tissue.

V was trimmed by 1 base and J by 5 bases, leaving 14 bases between them. The CDR3 totals 15 residues. From germline, CDR1 is SEHNR and CDR2 FQNEAQ (reference sequence). Study-wide findings and caveats: The study reportedly found significantly higher TCR beta diversity in malignant thyroid tumors than benign nodules, in blood and tumor.

Thyroid surgery was performed in patients who had received no treatment beforehand. Original processing methods: Clinicopathological groups of papillary thyroid cancer showed CDR3 differences that were used to build a distant-metastasis classifier. TCRdb reanalyzed the PCR reads via MiXCR. TCRdb, not the original authors, processed these V and J calls. This table holds about 28,000 clones, 15% to 20% found once. To note about this clone: Its antigen remains unknown.

This rearrangement joins TRBV7-9 to TRBJ2-5; D tentatively fits TRBD1 or TRBD2 (5 bases each). Sample: blood. This receptor was identified in a female donor with papillary thyroid cancer or a benign thyroid nodule (not recorded which). Some clones in this sample may be carry-over from other donors' samples. Here the CDR3 reads CASSLGAQWGETQYF. The DNA for the CDR3 is TGTGCCAGCAGCTTAGGTGCGCAGTGGGGGGAGACCCAGTACTTC.